This entry describes one TCR beta chain. Its antigen remains unidentified. The source of the sample is a study of T cells expressing NK-cell markers. In the study overall: Each TCR beta repertoire originated in sorted T cells that were CD3+CD56+NKG2C+, CD3+CD56+NKG2C- or CD3+CD56-NKG2C+. General study results and limits: The same clonotypes also predominated in the CD3+CD56-NKG2C+ fraction of several donors. For about 6 donors, the dominant NKG2C+ clonotypes made up roughly 1.0-8% of their CD8+ T cells.

The CDR3 sequence is 15 residues long. Germline V gene lookup returns CDR1 SGHRS and CDR2 YFSETQ. TCRdb re-called the 5' RACE reads; one entry per CDR3 protein, DNA not given. This table holds a few hundred thousand distinct CDR3 sequences. The chain carries TRBV5-1 and TRBJ1-5; TCRdb returns TRBD1, unconfirmable since there is no DNA. The sequencing sample was made of blood T cells: a sorted CD56 or NKG2C T cell subset, CD4+ or CD8+ T cells, or bulk PBMC T cells (not recorded which). The TCR originated in a young man in good health. CDR3 residues: CASSRDSTTNQPQHF.